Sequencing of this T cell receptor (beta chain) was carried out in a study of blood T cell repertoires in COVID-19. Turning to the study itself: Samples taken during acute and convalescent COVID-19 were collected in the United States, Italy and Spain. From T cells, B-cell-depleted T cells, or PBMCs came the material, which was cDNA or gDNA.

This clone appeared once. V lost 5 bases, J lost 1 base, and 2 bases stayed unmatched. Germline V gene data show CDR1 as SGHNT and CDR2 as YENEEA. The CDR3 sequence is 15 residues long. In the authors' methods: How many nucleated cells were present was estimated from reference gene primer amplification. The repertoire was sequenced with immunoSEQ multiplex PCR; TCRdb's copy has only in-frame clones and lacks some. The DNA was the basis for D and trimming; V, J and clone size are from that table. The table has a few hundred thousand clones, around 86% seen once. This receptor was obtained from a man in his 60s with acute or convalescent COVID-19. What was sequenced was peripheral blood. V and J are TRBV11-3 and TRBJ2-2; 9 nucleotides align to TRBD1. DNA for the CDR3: TGTGCCAGCAGCGCGACAGGGGGGAACACCGGGGAGCTGTTTTTT. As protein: CASSATGGNTGELFF.